One sample yielded the 26 T cell receptor beta chains listed below, sequenced in a study of T cell repertoires in cytomegalovirus infection. In TCRdb, the reads were re-called with MiXCR into one record per CDR3 protein. Counted here are about 130,000 distinct CDR3 sequences, roughly 9% occurring once; the ten biggest clones make up around a tenth. Sequencing input: PBMCs. Every receptor here comes from a human donor in good health (CMV status not recorded). Some clones in this sample may be carry-over from other donors' samples.

This clonotype was counted ten times or more. V is TRBV12-3 or TRBV12-4 and J is TRBJ2-3, with unresolved D. This CDR3 contains 13 residues. The V and J ends lost 6 bases and 2 bases respectively, with 9 bases between them. The CDR3 coding sequence is TGTGCCAGCAGACCTTACACCACAGATACGCAGTATTTT. Its protein product is CASRPYTTDTQYF.

In this sample, this clonotype turned up many times. The J gene is TRBJ2-2, the V gene TRBV12-3 or TRBV12-4; TRBD2 aligns across 9 bases. J gave up 6 bases and V 5 bases, and 10 bases lay outside the gene matches. The CDR3 is made up of 16 amino acids. For the CDR3, the DNA is TGTGCCAGCAGTCGGGGGTCAGGACTAGCGTCCGGGGAGCTGTTTTTT. It is translated as CASSRGSGLASGELFF.

This clonotype was detected many times. The chain carries TRBV29-1 and TRBJ1-2, with 7 positions matching TRBD1. Looked up from germline, CDR1 is SQVTM and CDR2 is ANQGSEA. The V segment lost 7 bases and the J segment 7 bases; nucleotides outside the gene matches: 15. The CDR3 covers 14 residues. DNA for the CDR3: TGCAGCGGACAGGGAGGAGGGCTTCTTAGTGGCTACACCTTC. It translates to CSGQGGGLLSGYTF.

The sample holds many counts of this clonotype. The V call is TRBV14, the J call TRBJ2-5; 9 bases fit TRBD1. The CDR3 is 11 amino acids. After removal of 8 bases from V and 8 bases from J, the junction contained 3 bases not matched to a gene. The germline gives CDR1 SGHDN, CDR2 FVKESK. The DNA of the CDR3 is TGTGCCAGCGGGACAGGGAGTACCCAGTACTTC. This encodes CASGTGSTQYF.

This chain joins TRBV7-9 and TRBJ2-5; 11 nucleotides match TRBD1. CDR3 length equals 14 residues. V gave up 5 bases and J gave up 3 bases; unmatched junction bases: 2. CDR1 and CDR2 from the germline V gene are SEHNR and FQNEAQ (reference sequence). The CDR3 sequence: CASSPGQGEETQYF. Written as DNA, the CDR3 is TGTGCCAGCAGCCCGGGACAGGGGGAAGAGACCCAGTACTTC.

The gene calls are TRBV20-1 and TRBJ2-3; D ambiguous. The CDR3 extends over 13 amino acids. CDR1 and CDR2 (germline): DFQATT, SNEGSKA (reference sequence). CDR3 region: CSCDGLSTDTQYF. For the CDR3, the DNA is TGCAGCTGTGATGGGTTATCCACAGATACGCAGTATTTT.

The rearrangement joins TRBV20-1 to TRBJ1-6; possible D gene TRBD1, 5 bases. CDR3 length equals 20 residues. V was trimmed by 0 bases and J by 4 bases, leaving 25 bases between them. In germline, CDR1 is DFQATT, CDR2 SNEGSKA (reference sequence). CDR3 sequence reads: CSARDLGVQEATAYNSPLHF. CDR3 coding DNA: TGCAGTGCTAGAGATTTGGGGGTCCAGGAGGCAACAGCGTATAATTCACCCCTCCACTTT.

The chain employs TRBV5-1 and TRBJ1-5; D remains ambiguous. The V gene's germline CDR1 is SGHRS and CDR2 YFSETQ. CDR3 length equals 14 residues. Trimming left V 4 bases short and J 2 bases short, with 10 bases between. CDR3 loop: CASSGEGGNQPQHF. The CDR3 DNA follows: TGCGCCAGCAGCGGGGAGGGAGGCAATCAGCCCCAGCATTTT.

In its sample, this clonotype was seen a few times. The CDR3 DNA sequence: TGTGCCAGCAGCCAAGGAGGGGTCTTAATTTGGGCTTACGAGCAGTACTTC. This encodes CASSQGGVLIWAYEQYF. The chain uses TRBV14 and TRBJ2-7; the D gene could be TRBD1 or TRBD2 (5 bases each). V shed 1 base and J shed 4 bases, with 20 bases lying between them. CDR3 length: 17 residues. Germline CDR1 and CDR2: SGHDN and FVKESK.

In its sample, this clonotype was seen many times. CDR3 nucleotide sequence: TGTGCCACCAGTGACCTAGCGGGCACGAACAATGAGCAGTTCTTC. It codes for CATSDLAGTNNEQFF. This chain links TRBV24-1 with TRBJ2-1; the match to TRBD2 covers 8 bases. The CDR3 runs to 15 residues. The junction had 6 bases not matched to a gene; V was cut back by 4 bases and J by 5 bases. The V gene's germline CDR1 is KGHDR and CDR2 SFDVKD.

At least ten counts were recorded for this clonotype. The V call is TRBV7-2, the J call TRBJ2-7, with TRBD2 matching 8 bases. Per germline, CDR1 SGHTA and CDR2 FQGNSA. V gave up 4 bases and J gave up 2 bases; unmatched junction bases: 10. The CDR3 extends over 16 amino acids. CDR3 nucleotide sequence: TGTGCCAGCAGCTCACCCCCTGGCGGGGGGCCCTACGAGCAGTACTTC. Protein product: CASSSPPGGGPYEQYF.

This clonotype was detected ten times or more. The rearrangement joins TRBV6-2 or TRBV6-3 to TRBJ1-1; D may be TRBD1 (6 bases). This CDR3 has 15 residues. In germline, CDR1 is MNHEY, CDR2 SVGEGT. Trimming took 2 bases from V and 5 from J, leaving 15 bases between them. CDR3 amino acids: CASSYPPFRGTEAFF. CDR3 nucleotides: TGTGCCAGCAGTTACCCACCCTTCAGGGGAACTGAAGCTTTCTTT.

The table lists this clonotype with many counts. V usage is TRBV5-4 and J usage is TRBJ1-2; D perhaps matches TRBD1 (6 bases). CDR1 and CDR2 (germline): SGHNT, YYREEE (reference sequence). The V end was cut by 3 bases, the J end by 1 base, with 10 bases between. The CDR3 runs to 14 residues. The CDR3 spells CASSSGQINYGYTF. CDR3 nucleotides: TGTGCCAGCAGCTCGGGACAAATTAACTATGGCTACACCTTC.

The gene calls are TRBV18 and TRBJ2-5, with a tentative D call TRBD2 (5 bases). The ends were cut back, 3 bases at V and 1 base at J, with 6 bases in the middle. The length of the CDR3 is 13 residues. From germline, CDR1 is KGHSH and CDR2 LQKENI. In nucleotides, the CDR3 is TGTGCCAGCTCACCGGAGGTCCAAGAGACCCAGTACTTC. This sequence encodes CASSPEVQETQYF.

At least ten counts were recorded for this clonotype. This chain joins TRBV28 and TRBJ2-2; possibly TRBD1 for D (5 bases). The CDR3 contains 13 residues. The germline gives CDR1 MDHEN, CDR2 SYDVKM. V was clipped by 6 bases and J by 4 bases, with 9 bases between them. The CDR3: CASSWGGTGELFF. The CDR3 DNA sequence: TGTGCCAGCAGCTGGGGCGGCACCGGGGAGCTGTTTTTT.

This clonotype was seen ten or more times. The rearrangement links TRBV12-5 to TRBJ1-5, with D possibly matching TRBD1 (6 bases). V gave up 7 bases and J gave up 1 base, with 20 bases separating them. CDR1 is LGHNT and CDR2 is FRNRAP in the germline V gene. This CDR3 region has 17 residues. CDR3 sequence (DNA): TGTGCTAGTGACCCTCGTCCAGGGGATAGAAGCAATCAGCCCCAGCATTTT. Translation: CASDPRPGDRSNQPQHF.

There are a few counts of this clonotype. V is TRBV20-1 and J is TRBJ2-3; 8 bases agree with TRBD2. The germline gives CDR1 DFQATT, CDR2 SNEGSKA (reference sequence). The trim removed 5 bases at V and 2 bases at J, leaving 9 bases unmatched. The length of the CDR3 is 15 residues. The CDR3 protein is CSARTSGPSTDTQYF. The CDR3 region has the DNA TGCAGTGCTCGAACTAGCGGCCCTTCCACAGATACGCAGTATTTT.

This clonotype was detected many times. This chain joins TRBV14 and TRBJ2-1; 7 bases fit TRBD1. With V trimmed by 0 bases and J by 3 bases, 11 bases remained unmatched. The CDR3 consists of 18 residues. Germline values: CDR1 SGHDN, CDR2 FVKESK. CDR3 amino acids: CASSQDAGTDPDYNEQFF. The CDR3 nucleotides read TGTGCCAGCAGCCAAGATGCCGGGACAGACCCGGACTACAATGAGCAGTTCTTC.

This clonotype occurred many times. V is TRBV12-3 or TRBV12-4 and J is TRBJ2-1; D is undetermined. CDR3 length: 12 residues. Trimming stripped 0 bases from V and 15 bases from J, with 12 bases between. CDR3 sequence (DNA): TGTGCCAGCAGTTTAGCCGGGTTTCCGGGGTTCTTC. It codes for CASSLAGFPGFF.

The rearrangement uses TRBV28 and TRBJ2-7; D gene ambiguous. The V gene lost 5 bases and the J gene lost 7 bases, with 15 bases spanning the gap. The CDR3 length is 13 residues. Germline CDR1 reads MDHEN; CDR2 reads SYDVKM. The CDR3 region has the DNA TGTGCCAGCAGTCGACAAACTCTAAGGGAGCAGTACTTC. It yields the protein CASSRQTLREQYF.

This clonotype was found a few times. This chain links TRBV6-5 with TRBJ1-1; D remains ambiguous. Looked up from germline, CDR1 is MNHEY and CDR2 is SVGAGI. CDR3 length: 14 residues. V was shortened by 3 bases and J by 3 bases, with 11 bases between the two germline ends. The CDR3 nucleotides are TGTGCCAGCAGTTATTTCCCCTCGGACACTGAAGCTTTCTTT. This codes for CASSYFPSDTEAFF.

In its sample, this clonotype was seen many times. The genes are TRBV28 and TRBJ2-5; possibly TRBD1 or TRBD2 for D (7 bases each). Trimming left V 5 bases short and J 4 bases short, with 14 bases between. The germline gives CDR1 MDHEN, CDR2 SYDVKM. The CDR3 totals 14 residues. The CDR3: CASSADREGETQYF. CDR3 nucleotides: TGTGCCAGCAGTGCCGACAGGGAGGGAGAGACCCAGTACTTC.

This clonotype was observed many times. The chain recombines TRBV12-3 or TRBV12-4 with TRBJ2-4; no clear D gene. The CDR3 runs to 15 residues. The ends were cut back, 3 bases at V and 5 bases at J, with 14 bases in the middle. This CDR3 is CASSLKGLAENIQYF. The CDR3 nucleotides read TGTGCCAGCAGTTTGAAGGGCCTCGCGGAAAACATTCAGTACTTC.

Only a few counts were recorded for this clonotype. An end of the junction does not agree with germline; a read error may underlie this. This chain connects TRBV6-6 to TRBJ2-4; the match to TRBD1 covers 7 bases. Per germline, CDR1 MNHNY and CDR2 SVGAGI (reference sequence). CDR3 length equals 16 residues. For the CDR3, the DNA is TGTGCCAGCAGATACTGGGCTGAGGGGGCCCTGGACATTCAGTACTTC. As protein: CASRYWAEGALDIQYF.

The chain carries TRBV11-1 and TRBJ2-7; D unclear. The CDR3 is 15 amino acids. CDR1 and CDR2 from the germline V gene are SGHAT and FQDESV (reference sequence). V was pared by 2 bases and J by 4 bases, with 15 bases between. CDR3 nucleotide sequence: TGTGCCAGCAGCTTACAGGACCGGAGTAGGTACGAGCAGTACTTC. It yields the protein CASSLQDRSRYEQYF.

There are a few counts of this clonotype. The V and J genes are TRBV6-6 and TRBJ2-1; 11 nucleotides line up with TRBD2. This CDR3 is built from 13 residues. V lost 9 bases, J lost 6 bases, and 4 bases stayed unmatched. Germline CDR1 MNHNY, CDR2 SVGAGI (reference sequence). The CDR3, as DNA: TGTGCCAGTTGGCTAGCGGGGGGCAATGAGCAGTTCTTC. Translated: CASWLAGGNEQFF.